Here is one T cell receptor (beta chain) with its context. Sequencing was performed with immunoSEQ multiplex PCR; in TCRdb, only in-frame clones are kept and a portion is missing. The sample lists approximately 90,000 clones; approximately 86% were seen once. These data originate in a study of blood T cell repertoires in COVID-19. The germline CDR1 and CDR2 sequences are LGHDT and YNNKEL (reference sequence). CDR3 length equals 18 residues. The J segment lost 0 bases and the V segment lost 4 bases, leaving 12 bases of the junction unmatched. This sequence joins TRBV3-1 (or the pseudogene TRBV3-2) and TRBJ1-5; the match to TRBD1 covers 7 bases. The material sequenced was peripheral blood. This sequence originates from a middle-aged man with acute or convalescent COVID-19. CDR3 in amino acids: CASSPSTGQRDSNQPQHF. As DNA, the CDR3 is TGTGCCAGCAGCCCATCGACAGGGCAGAGGGATAGCAATCAGCCCCAGCATTTT.